The clone carrying this T cell receptor beta chain was seen at least ten times. The antigen is unknown. TCRdb redid the calling of the reads with MiXCR, one entry per CDR3 protein. This sample has 500,000 or so distinct CDR3 sequences, with 15% to 20% found just once. This record belongs to a study of T cell repertoires in cytomegalovirus infection. Study details: An indication of both CMV infection and matching HLA type came from public TCR beta signatures.

Findings and caveats of the study: Identification of carriers of CMV plus the relevant HLA was performed using cumulative public TCR beta family frequency. HLA-C-restricted TCR beta clonotypes specific for CMV led the ex vivo response.

This receptor was taken from a human donor in good health (CMV status not recorded). Some clones in this sample may be carry-over from other donors' samples. The sequenced sample consisted of CD8+ T cells from PBMCs.

CDR3 sequence reads: CASSLGTGQETQYF. The CDR3 DNA reads as TGTGCCAGCAGCTTAGGGACAGGCCAAGAGACCCAGTACTTC. The chain recombines TRBV11-2 with TRBJ2-5, with 7 bases identical to TRBD1. J was trimmed by 1 base and V by 1 base; bases with no gene match: 0. The CDR3 length is 14 residues. The germline V gene has CDR1 SGHAT and CDR2 FQNNGV. Variable domain in full (rest from reference TRBV11-2 and TRBJ2-5): EAGVAQSPRYKIIEKRQSVAFWCNPISGHATLYWYQQILGQGPKLLIQFQNNGVVDDSQLPKDRFSAERLKGVDSTLKIQPAKLEDSAVYLCASSLGTGQETQYFGPGTRLLVL.